The present entry profiles one TCR beta chain with its context. Trimming cost V 4 bases and J 14 bases; bases outside gene matches: 4. Germline V gene data show CDR1 as SQVTM and CDR2 as ANQGSEA. There are 12 residues in the CDR3. The library targeted TCRbeta and was prepared with unique molecular identifiers. Each CDR3 protein gets one entry after TCRdb re-called the PCR reads with MiXCR. The sample has roughly 610,000 distinct CDR3 sequences; 10% are singletons. This specimen belongs to a study of T-cell reconstitution after alpha-beta-depleted transplantation in children. The sequences come from PBMCs from the stem cell graft donor, collected from the stem cell graft. The gene calls are TRBV29-1 and TRBJ2-1; 14 bases align to TRBD2. The receptor was isolated from a human donor who donated a stem cell graft to a child with acute myeloid leukemia. The CDR3 DNA reads TGCAGCGTTGCTAAGGGACTAGCGGGAGAGTTCTTC. This gives the protein CSVAKGLAGEFF.